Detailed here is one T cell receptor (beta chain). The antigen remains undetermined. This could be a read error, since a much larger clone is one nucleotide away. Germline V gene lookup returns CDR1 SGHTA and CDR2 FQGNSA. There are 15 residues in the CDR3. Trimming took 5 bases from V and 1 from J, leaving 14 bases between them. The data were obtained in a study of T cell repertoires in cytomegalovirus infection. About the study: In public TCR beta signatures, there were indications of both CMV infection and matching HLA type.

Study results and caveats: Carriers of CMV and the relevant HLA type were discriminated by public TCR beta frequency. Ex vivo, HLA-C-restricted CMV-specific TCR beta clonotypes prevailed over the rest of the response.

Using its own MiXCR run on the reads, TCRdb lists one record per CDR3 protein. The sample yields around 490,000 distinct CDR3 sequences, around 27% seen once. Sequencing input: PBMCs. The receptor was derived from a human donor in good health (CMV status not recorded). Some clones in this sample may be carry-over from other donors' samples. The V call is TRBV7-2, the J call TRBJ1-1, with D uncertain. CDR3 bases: TGTGCCAGCAGCATTCAGGCGGGGTGGAACACTGAAGCTTTCTTT. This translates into CASSIQAGWNTEAFF.